This TCR beta chain is drawn from a study of blood T cell repertoires in COVID-19. As for the study in general: Both acute and convalescent COVID-19 samples were obtained from the United States, Italy and Spain. Sources were T cells, B-cell-depleted T cells, or PBMCs; the material itself was cDNA or gDNA.

Seattle's cohort entered during active infection and was followed longitudinally. Authors' data handling: The assay estimated nucleated cells by amplifying reference gene primers. Profiled with immunoSEQ multiplex PCR; TCRdb holds only in-frame clones, not every one. V and J calls and clone size follow that table, whereas D and trimming were derived from the DNA. The data hold about 300,000 clones, with 84% observed a single time. The CDR3 is made up of 18 amino acids. V was clipped by 3 bases and J by 4 bases; unmatched bases: 11. Looked up from germline, CDR1 is GTSNPN and CDR2 is SVGIG (reference sequence).

The chain couples TRBV30 to TRBJ2-5, with 16 bases matching TRBD2. Sequencing was carried out using peripheral blood. The sequence was collected from a human donor with COVID-19, enrolled during active disease. The donor label of this sample is uncertain. Written as DNA, the CDR3 is TGTGCCTGGAGCGCCACGGGACTAGCGGGAGGGAGGGCAGAGACCCAGTACTTC. Translating gives CAWSATGLAGGRAETQYF. The variable domain in full, with the rest retrieved from reference TRBV30 and TRBJ2-5, is SQTIHQWPATLVQPVGSPLSLECTVEGTSNPNLYWYRQAAGRGLQLLFYSVGIGQISSEVPQNLSASRPQDRQFILSSKKLLLSDSGFYLCAWSATGLAGGRAETQYFGPGTRLLVL.